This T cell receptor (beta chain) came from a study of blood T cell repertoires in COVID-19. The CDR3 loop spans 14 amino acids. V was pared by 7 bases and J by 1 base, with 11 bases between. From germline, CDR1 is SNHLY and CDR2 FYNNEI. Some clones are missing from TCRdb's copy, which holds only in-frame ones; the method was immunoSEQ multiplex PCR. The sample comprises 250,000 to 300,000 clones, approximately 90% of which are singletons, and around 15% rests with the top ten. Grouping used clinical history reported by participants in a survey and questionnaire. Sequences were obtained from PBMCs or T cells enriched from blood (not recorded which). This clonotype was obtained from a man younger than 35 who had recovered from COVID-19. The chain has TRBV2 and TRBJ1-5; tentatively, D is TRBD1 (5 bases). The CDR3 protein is CASMGTGSNQPQHF. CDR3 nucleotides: TGTGCCAGCATGGGTACAGGAAGCAATCAGCCCCAGCATTTT.